This T cell receptor beta chain appears in the sequencing data of a study of beta chain features in type 1 diabetes. Broader study findings: Type 1 diabetes patients showed a moderate but significant shortening of TCRB CDR3s in all four CD4+ subsets. PCR might show a preference for shorter templates, equally across patients and controls. Cells carrying high TCR expression could end up over-represented when cDNA is sequenced.

TCRB transcripts that were expressed got sequenced, as all of the isolated RNA had been reverse transcribed. Clones were sequenced by immunoSEQ multiplex PCR, and TCRdb holds only the in-frame ones, with some missing. The table has 150,000 to 200,000 clones, roughly 65% seen once. This clone was counted a few times. Its antigen remains unknown. Trimming removed 7 bases at V and 6 bases at J, with 15 bases between. The germline V gene has CDR1 SQVTM and CDR2 ANQGSEA. The CDR3 is made up of 12 amino acids. The sequence was collected from a man in his thirties or forties with type 1 diabetes. This chain links TRBV29-1 with TRBJ1-2; possible D gene TRBD1, 5 bases. Specimen: naive CD4+ T cells from blood. For the CDR3, the DNA is TGCAGCGCTACGAGAGGGGAGGATGGCTACACCTTC. Translated: CSATRGEDGYTF.